This T cell receptor (beta chain) was identified in a study of shared clonotypes between healthy human individuals. A note on this clone: The antigen is undetermined.

Recent acute infections and vaccinations were absent in the healthy HIV-negative adult donors. Germline V gives CDR1 SGHRS, CDR2 YFSETQ. V lost 2 bases to trimming and J lost 6 bases; unmatched junction nucleotides: 3. The CDR3 runs to 14 residues. General study results and limits: Clonotype sharing among donors likely depends on sequencing depth. Relative to their counterparts shared across all four donors, non-shared clonotypes exhibited diminished generation probabilities.

Each sorted subset replicate got 200 ng genomic DNA, 30,000 or so genomes. Clones were read by immunoSEQ multiplex PCR, and TCRdb kept only the in-frame ones, dropping some. The sample has about 710,000 clones; about three quarters are singletons. V gene TRBV5-1 combines with J gene TRBJ2-3; 10 bases are a match to TRBD2. This receptor was taken from a woman in her twenties or thirties in good health. The sample consisted of memory CD4+ T cells sorted from blood. Regarding subset: CD45RA-negative fraction. Here the CDR3 reads CASSLEREGDTQYF. The CDR3 DNA reads as TGCGCCAGCAGCTTAGAGCGGGAGGGCGATACGCAGTATTTT.